This TCR beta chain stems from a study of T cells after posttransplantation cyclophosphamide. Study results and caveats: TRB overlap between skin or GI tissue T cells and blood was limited.

Of note for this clone: Its antigen is not identified.

The protocol was immunoSEQ multiplex PCR, while the TCRdb copy is restricted to in-frame clones and leaves out a portion. This sample has roughly 30,000 clones, with 70% to 90% found just once. CDR3 length equals 15 residues. Losses at the gene ends were 5 bases for V and 6 bases for J; bases not matched to a gene: 10. Germline V gene sequence: CDR1 SEHNR, CDR2 FQNEAQ (reference sequence). The receptor's source is a woman between 40 and 55 years old with a blood cancer, CMV-positive, and with a related stem cell donor. The chain links TRBV7-9 to TRBJ1-2; 9 positions agree with TRBD1. Sequencing used PBMCs. The CDR3 loop reads CASSTDGQGRHGYTF. The CDR3 bases are TGTGCCAGCAGCACCGATGGACAGGGGCGGCATGGCTACACCTTC.